This entry concerns a single T cell receptor beta chain. The V and J ends lost 0 bases and 0 bases respectively, with 29 bases between them. Germline V gene lookup returns CDR1 KGHDR and CDR2 SFDVKD. The CDR3 covers 23 residues. Produced via immunoSEQ multiplex PCR; TCRdb's table is partial and in-frame only. The sample gives more than 45,000 clones, around 76% of which show up once; around 5.1% is in the top ten. These data originate in a study of blood T cell repertoires in COVID-19. At the level of the study: The analysed material was cDNA or gDNA that came from T cells, B-cell-depleted T cells, or PBMCs.

Specimen: peripheral blood. The sequence came from a human donor in a cohort sampled during active COVID-19. The rearrangement joins TRBV24-1 to TRBJ2-1, with a tentative D call TRBD2 (5 bases). The CDR3 is CATSDLQALIEEKRRSSYNEQFF. The DNA of the CDR3 is TGTGCCACCAGTGATTTGCAGGCCCTGATCGAGGAAAAGCGGAGGAGCTCCTACAATGAGCAGTTCTTC.